This T cell receptor (beta chain) was sequenced for a study of T cell repertoires in cytomegalovirus infection. About the study: Newly reported HLA-C-restricted and thoroughly characterized HLA-B-restricted CMV epitopes were employed. It can be stated that public TCR beta signatures indicated CMV infection as well as a matching HLA type. Study-wide points: In two of eight donors, the top clonotype was HLA-C-restricted CMV-specific. Cumulative public TCR beta family frequency identified carriers of CMV plus the relevant HLA.

This clonotype was seen a handful of times. Antigen: not known. CDR1 and CDR2 (germline): MNHEY, SVGEGT. This CDR3 spans 17 amino acids. V shed 0 bases and J 3 bases; nucleotides not matched to a gene: 8. TCRdb re-analysed the reads in MiXCR, keeping a single row per CDR3 protein. This table has about 900,000 distinct CDR3 sequences, around 31% appearing once. The specimen comprised cultured CD8+ T cells from PBMCs, sampled from culture after CMV antigen stimulation. The source of this sequence is a human donor in good health (CMV status not recorded). Some clones in this sample may be carry-over from other donors' samples. V and J are TRBV6-2 or TRBV6-3 and TRBJ2-1, with 7 bases identical to TRBD1. As DNA, the CDR3 is TGTGCCAGCAGTTACTCGAAATGGCAGGGGGACTACAATGAGCAGTTCTTC. Its translation: CASSYSKWQGDYNEQFF.